This TCR beta chain was sequenced in a study of blood T cell repertoires in COVID-19. Looking at the study overall: Acute-phase and convalescent COVID-19 samples originated in the United States, Italy and Spain. Nucleic acid was either cDNA or gDNA, and it came from T cells, B-cell-depleted T cells, or PBMCs.

Original processing methods: Reference gene primer amplification yielded estimated nucleated cell counts. Some clones are missing from TCRdb's copy, which holds only in-frame ones; the method was immunoSEQ multiplex PCR. That table is the source of V, J and clone size, and D and trimming were worked out from the DNA. The sample has approximately 160,000 clones; under 85% are singletons. The germline gives CDR1 MNHNY, CDR2 SVGAGI (reference sequence). This CDR3 is built from 16 residues. V lost 2 bases and J lost 1, with 12 bases in between. This chain joins TRBV6-6 and TRBJ1-5; D unresolved. This TCR was recovered from a man between 65 and 85 years old with acute or convalescent COVID-19. The sequencing input was peripheral blood. The CDR3 loop reads CASSYLGEMSNQPQHF. CDR3 in DNA: TGTGCCAGCAGTTACCTCGGGGAAATGAGCAATCAGCCCCAGCATTTT.